A selection of T cell receptor beta chains follows, all from one sample in a study of T cells in Graves' hyperthyroidism and ophthalmopathy. TCRdb itself ran the multiplex PCR reads through MiXCR, one entry per CDR3 protein. The sample shows under 350,000 distinct CDR3 sequences, over 15% of them seen only once. Source material: blood. The receptors originated from a woman aged 45-65 years with Graves' hyperthyroidism. Each CDR3 is given with its conserved first and last residue. Fields, in order: CDR3 protein, CDR3 DNA, J gene, D gene, clone size, CDR3 length, V gene. D genes are given only for firm matches. Part of the rows lack a size; the others show once, few, many or a class for expanded clones.

cdr3_aa: CASKTADGTYGYTF
cdr3_nt: TGTGCCAGCAAAACGGCCGACGGAACCTATGGCTACACCTTC
j_call: TRBJ1-2
d_call: .
clone_size: many
cdr3_length: 14
v_call: TRBV27

cdr3_aa: CATTGWGNEKLFF
cdr3_nt: TGTGCCACTACAGGGTGGGGTAATGAAAAACTGTTTTTT
j_call: TRBJ1-4
d_call: .
clone_size: few
cdr3_length: 13
v_call: TRBV15

cdr3_aa: CASSFYGANTEAFF
cdr3_nt: TGTGCCAGCAGTTTCTATGGAGCGAACACTGAAGCTTTCTTT
j_call: TRBJ1-1
d_call: .
clone_size: few
cdr3_length: 14
v_call: TRBV27

cdr3_aa: CASSVGTGDYEQYF
cdr3_nt: TGTGCCAGCAGTGTCGGGACAGGGGACTACGAGCAGTACTTC
j_call: TRBJ2-7
d_call: TRBD1
clone_size: few
cdr3_length: 14
v_call: TRBV2

cdr3_aa: CASTLTGEINEKLFF
cdr3_nt: TGTGCCAGCACCCTGACAGGAGAAATTAATGAAAAACTGTTTTTT
j_call: TRBJ1-4
d_call: .
clone_size: .
cdr3_length: 15
v_call: TRBV12-3/TRBV12-4

cdr3_aa: CSARGGRAGSDEQYF
cdr3_nt: TGCAGTGCTAGAGGTGGCAGGGCAGGGTCGGACGAGCAGTACTTC
j_call: TRBJ2-7
d_call: .
clone_size: few
cdr3_length: 15
v_call: TRBV20-1

cdr3_aa: CSASHWGTNYGYTF
cdr3_nt: TGCAGTGCCTCGCACTGGGGAACTAACTATGGCTACACCTTC
j_call: TRBJ1-2
d_call: .
clone_size: .
cdr3_length: 14
v_call: TRBV20-1

cdr3_aa: CASSPWVNYGYTF
cdr3_nt: TGTGCCAGCTCGCCCTGGGTAAACTATGGCTACACCTTC
j_call: TRBJ1-2
d_call: .
clone_size: few
cdr3_length: 13
v_call: TRBV12-3/TRBV12-4

cdr3_aa: CASSPSPGLAGGNEQFF
cdr3_nt: TGTGCCAGCAGCCCTTCACCGGGACTAGCGGGAGGGAATGAGCAGTTCTTC
j_call: TRBJ2-1
d_call: TRBD2
clone_size: .
cdr3_length: 17
v_call: TRBV28

cdr3_aa: CASSIKLGAQHF
cdr3_nt: TGTGCCAGCAGCATCAAGCTGGGGGCCCAGCATTTT
j_call: TRBJ1-5
d_call: .
clone_size: many
cdr3_length: 12
v_call: TRBV28

cdr3_aa: CAISDGAEAFF
cdr3_nt: TGTGCCATCAGTGACGGGGCTGAAGCTTTCTTT
j_call: TRBJ1-1
d_call: .
clone_size: few
cdr3_length: 11
v_call: TRBV10-3

cdr3_aa: CASSTPRAGGQETQYF
cdr3_nt: TGTGCCAGCAGCACTCCCCGAGCCGGCGGTCAAGAGACCCAGTACTTC
j_call: TRBJ2-5
d_call: .
clone_size: many
cdr3_length: 16
v_call: TRBV12-3/TRBV12-4

cdr3_aa: CASSLPGGADGYTF
cdr3_nt: TGTGCCAGCAGCTTACCAGGGGGCGCGGATGGCTACACCTTC
j_call: TRBJ1-2
d_call: TRBD1
clone_size: .
cdr3_length: 14
v_call: TRBV11-2

cdr3_aa: CSARGFYEQYF
cdr3_nt: TGCAGTGCTAGAGGCTTCTACGAGCAGTACTTC
j_call: TRBJ2-7
d_call: .
clone_size: few
cdr3_length: 11
v_call: TRBV20-1

cdr3_aa: CASSYSIQPYESSGSSYNEQFF
cdr3_nt: TGTGCCAGCAGTTACTCTATACAACCCTATGAGTCGTCGGGGAGCTCCTACAATGAGCAGTTCTTC
j_call: TRBJ2-1
d_call: .
clone_size: few
cdr3_length: 22
v_call: TRBV6-5

cdr3_aa: CASSPDRSGNTIYF
cdr3_nt: TGTGCCAGCAGTCCGGACCGGTCTGGAAACACCATATATTTT
j_call: TRBJ1-3
d_call: .
clone_size: many
cdr3_length: 14
v_call: TRBV2

cdr3_aa: CASSHLVTGGELFF
cdr3_nt: TGTGCCAGCAGCCATCTGGTGACAGGAGGGGAACTGTTTTTT
j_call: TRBJ1-4
d_call: .
clone_size: .
cdr3_length: 14
v_call: TRBV3-1

cdr3_aa: CASRTSLNTEAFF
cdr3_nt: TGTGCCAGCAGGACCTCCTTGAACACTGAAGCTTTCTTT
j_call: TRBJ1-1
d_call: .
clone_size: many
cdr3_length: 13
v_call: TRBV12-3/TRBV12-4

cdr3_aa: CASSAIAAADYNEQFF
cdr3_nt: TGTGCCAGCAGCGCTATAGCGGCGGCCGACTACAATGAGCAGTTCTTC
j_call: TRBJ2-1
d_call: .
clone_size: .
cdr3_length: 16
v_call: TRBV9

cdr3_aa: CSVGTLEGQPQHF
cdr3_nt: TGCAGCGTGGGGACATTAGAGGGTCAGCCCCAGCATTTT
j_call: TRBJ1-5
d_call: .
clone_size: .
cdr3_length: 13
v_call: TRBV29-1

cdr3_aa: CASSYPLGSTDTQYF
cdr3_nt: TGTGCCAGCAGTTACCCCCTGGGGAGCACAGATACGCAGTATTTT
j_call: TRBJ2-3
d_call: .
clone_size: many
cdr3_length: 15
v_call: TRBV6-1

cdr3_aa: CASSQNRDPYGYTF
cdr3_nt: TGTGCCAGCTCACAAAACAGGGACCCCTATGGCTACACCTTC
j_call: TRBJ1-2
d_call: .
clone_size: many
cdr3_length: 14
v_call: TRBV18

cdr3_aa: CASSPSTGAGTQYF
cdr3_nt: TGTGCCAGTAGTCCGAGTACAGGGGCGGGGACCCAGTACTTC
j_call: TRBJ2-5
d_call: TRBD1
clone_size: few
cdr3_length: 14
v_call: TRBV19

cdr3_aa: CASSADTGAEGYTF
cdr3_nt: TGTGCCAGCAGCGCCGATACAGGGGCTGAGGGCTACACCTTC
j_call: TRBJ1-2
d_call: TRBD1
clone_size: .
cdr3_length: 14
v_call: TRBV3-1

cdr3_aa: CATSQGIISTDTQYF
cdr3_nt: TGTGCCACCTCACAGGGTATTATTAGCACAGATACGCAGTATTTT
j_call: TRBJ2-3
d_call: .
clone_size: .
cdr3_length: 15
v_call: TRBV27

cdr3_aa: CASSFKGTSYEQYF
cdr3_nt: TGTGCCAGCAGTTTTAAGGGGACCTCCTACGAGCAGTACTTC
j_call: TRBJ2-7
d_call: .
clone_size: many
cdr3_length: 14
v_call: TRBV27

cdr3_aa: CASSQQGSSTDTQYF
cdr3_nt: TGTGCCAGCAGCCAGCAGGGATCCAGCACAGATACGCAGTATTTT
j_call: TRBJ2-3
d_call: .
clone_size: few
cdr3_length: 15
v_call: TRBV14

cdr3_aa: CASSKQPGLPNTGELFF
cdr3_nt: TGTGCCAGCAGCAAACAGCCGGGACTCCCGAACACCGGGGAGCTGTTTTTT
j_call: TRBJ2-2
d_call: .
clone_size: few
cdr3_length: 17
v_call: TRBV7-6

cdr3_aa: CASSLIAGGSYNEQFF
cdr3_nt: TGTGCCAGCAGCTTAATCGCGGGAGGATCCTACAATGAGCAGTTCTTC
j_call: TRBJ2-1
d_call: TRBD2
clone_size: .
cdr3_length: 16
v_call: TRBV7-3

cdr3_aa: CASSDSGQLNTEAFF
cdr3_nt: TGTGCCAGCAGTGACTCAGGACAGTTGAACACTGAAGCTTTCTTT
j_call: TRBJ1-1
d_call: .
clone_size: many
cdr3_length: 15
v_call: TRBV12-3/TRBV12-4

cdr3_aa: CASSLELAGTQWYF
cdr3_nt: TGTGCCAGCAGCTTGGAACTAGCGGGGACCCAGTGGTACTTC
j_call: TRBJ2-5
d_call: TRBD2
clone_size: .
cdr3_length: 14
v_call: TRBV5-4

cdr3_aa: CAWSGNLAGEQYF
cdr3_nt: TGTGCCTGGAGCGGAAACCTAGCGGGAGAGCAGTACTTC
j_call: TRBJ2-7
d_call: TRBD2
clone_size: many
cdr3_length: 13
v_call: TRBV30

cdr3_aa: CASSQEGTETQYF
cdr3_nt: TGCGCCAGCAGCCAAGAAGGCACGGAGACCCAGTACTTC
j_call: TRBJ2-5
d_call: .
clone_size: many
cdr3_length: 13
v_call: TRBV4-1

cdr3_aa: CASSFGALATGELFF
cdr3_nt: TGTGCCAGCAGCTTTGGCGCACTAGCGACCGGGGAGCTGTTTTTT
j_call: TRBJ2-2
d_call: TRBD2
clone_size: few
cdr3_length: 15
v_call: TRBV7-9

cdr3_aa: CASSLSFNEQFF
cdr3_nt: TGCGCCAGCAGCTTATCTTTCAATGAGCAGTTCTTC
j_call: TRBJ2-1
d_call: .
clone_size: .
cdr3_length: 12
v_call: TRBV5-1

cdr3_aa: CASSLRGPTGGFTDTQYF
cdr3_nt: TGTGCCAGCAGCCTCCGGGGCCCTACGGGAGGCTTCACAGATACGCAGTATTTT
j_call: TRBJ2-3
d_call: TRBD2
clone_size: .
cdr3_length: 18
v_call: TRBV7-2

cdr3_aa: CASSLGRGNYTFF
cdr3_nt: TGTGCCAGCAGCTTGGGGAGGGGTAATTATACTTTCTTT
j_call: TRBJ1-1
d_call: .
clone_size: .
cdr3_length: 13
v_call: TRBV5-4

cdr3_aa: CASSQALGGAISGGTDTQYF
cdr3_nt: TGTGCCAGCAGCCAAGCGTTGGGGGGGGCCATCTCGGGGGGCACAGATACGCAGTATTTT
j_call: TRBJ2-3
d_call: .
clone_size: .
cdr3_length: 20
v_call: TRBV4-2

cdr3_aa: CASSQGPTRNTGELFF
cdr3_nt: TGCGCCAGCAGCCAAGGGCCGACTCGGAACACCGGGGAGCTGTTTTTT
j_call: TRBJ2-2
d_call: .
clone_size: .
cdr3_length: 16
v_call: TRBV4-1

cdr3_aa: CASSEGWEKLFF
cdr3_nt: TGTGCCAGCAGTGAAGGCTGGGAAAAACTGTTTTTT
j_call: TRBJ1-4
d_call: .
clone_size: few
cdr3_length: 12
v_call: TRBV6-1

cdr3_aa: CAWSPGLAGGNIQYF
cdr3_nt: TGTGCCTGGAGTCCGGGACTAGCGGGGGGGAACATTCAGTACTTC
j_call: TRBJ2-4
d_call: TRBD2
clone_size: many
cdr3_length: 15
v_call: TRBV30

cdr3_aa: CASSLNPRDRGHEQYF
cdr3_nt: TGCGCCAGCAGCCTCAACCCCCGGGACAGGGGGCACGAGCAGTACTTC
j_call: TRBJ2-7
d_call: TRBD1
clone_size: .
cdr3_length: 16
v_call: TRBV4-1

cdr3_aa: CAIGTGGANVLTF
cdr3_nt: TGTGCCATAGGGACTGGCGGGGCCAACGTCCTGACTTTC
j_call: TRBJ2-6
d_call: .
clone_size: .
cdr3_length: 13
v_call: TRBV10-3

cdr3_aa: CASSLPLIETQYF
cdr3_nt: TGTGCCAGCAGTTTACCCCTGATAGAGACCCAGTACTTC
j_call: TRBJ2-5
d_call: .
clone_size: many
cdr3_length: 13
v_call: TRBV28

cdr3_aa: CSVEDLYEDRRYGYTF
cdr3_nt: TGCAGCGTTGAAGATTTGTATGAGGACAGGCGGTATGGCTACACCTTC
j_call: TRBJ1-2
d_call: TRBD1
clone_size: .
cdr3_length: 16
v_call: TRBV29-1

cdr3_aa: CASSPGQGTDTQYF
cdr3_nt: TGTGCCAGCAGCCCGGGACAGGGCACAGATACGCAGTATTTT
j_call: TRBJ2-3
d_call: TRBD1
clone_size: many
cdr3_length: 14
v_call: TRBV12-3/TRBV12-4

cdr3_aa: CASSPSWATNEKLFF
cdr3_nt: TGTGCCAGCAGCCCCAGTTGGGCAACTAATGAAAAACTGTTTTTT
j_call: TRBJ1-4
d_call: .
clone_size: many
cdr3_length: 15
v_call: TRBV27

cdr3_aa: CASSLSGSYEQYF
cdr3_nt: TGTGCCAGCAGCCTTAGCGGTTCCTACGAGCAGTACTTC
j_call: TRBJ2-7
d_call: .
clone_size: many
cdr3_length: 13
v_call: TRBV7-9

cdr3_aa: CATSDGWTVLF
cdr3_nt: TGTGCCACCAGTGATGGGTGGACAGTCCTCTTT
j_call: TRBJ1-1
d_call: .
clone_size: .
cdr3_length: 11
v_call: TRBV24-1

cdr3_aa: CASSLSAALQETQYF
cdr3_nt: TGTGCCAGCAGTCTCTCCGCGGCACTGCAAGAGACCCAGTACTTC
j_call: TRBJ2-5
d_call: .
clone_size: many
cdr3_length: 15
v_call: TRBV27

cdr3_aa: CASSPGDRVGYGYTF
cdr3_nt: TGTGCCAGCAGCCCTGGGGACAGGGTAGGCTATGGCTACACCTTC
j_call: TRBJ1-2
d_call: TRBD1
clone_size: .
cdr3_length: 15
v_call: TRBV7-2

cdr3_aa: CAISRDPWDSGEQFF
cdr3_nt: TGTGCCATCAGCAGAGATCCCTGGGATAGCGGGGAGCAGTTCTTC
j_call: TRBJ2-1
d_call: TRBD2
clone_size: .
cdr3_length: 15
v_call: TRBV15

cdr3_aa: CASSGPVAGANTGELFF
cdr3_nt: TGTGCCAGCAGCGGACCCGTTGCCGGGGCGAACACCGGGGAGCTGTTTTTT
j_call: TRBJ2-2
d_call: .
clone_size: .
cdr3_length: 17
v_call: TRBV9

cdr3_aa: CASSFLPQGRAGQETQYF
cdr3_nt: TGTGCCAGCAGTTTTCTGCCCCAGGGACGCGCCGGCCAAGAGACCCAGTACTTC
j_call: TRBJ2-5
d_call: .
clone_size: few
cdr3_length: 18
v_call: TRBV28

cdr3_aa: CSASGLQETQYF
cdr3_nt: TGCAGTGCCAGCGGTCTACAAGAGACCCAGTACTTC
j_call: TRBJ2-5
d_call: .
clone_size: few
cdr3_length: 12
v_call: TRBV20-1

cdr3_aa: CASKDRGNSGANVLTF
cdr3_nt: TGTGCCAGTAAAGACAGGGGAAACTCTGGGGCCAACGTCCTGACTTTC
j_call: TRBJ2-6
d_call: TRBD1
clone_size: many
cdr3_length: 16
v_call: TRBV2

cdr3_aa: CAWSVGRLFEKLFF
cdr3_nt: TGTGCCTGGAGTGTCGGACGGTTATTCGAAAAACTGTTTTTT
j_call: TRBJ1-4
d_call: .
clone_size: .
cdr3_length: 14
v_call: TRBV30

cdr3_aa: CASSQEGTSGGETQYF
cdr3_nt: TGCGCCAGCAGCCAAGAGGGGACTAGCGGGGGGGAGACCCAGTACTTC
j_call: TRBJ2-5
d_call: TRBD2
clone_size: .
cdr3_length: 16
v_call: TRBV4-1

cdr3_aa: CASRTQGARTDTQYF
cdr3_nt: TGTGCCAGCAGGACACAGGGGGCGCGGACAGATACGCAGTATTTT
j_call: TRBJ2-3
d_call: TRBD1
clone_size: many
cdr3_length: 15
v_call: TRBV28

cdr3_aa: CASSPTGTNQPQHF
cdr3_nt: TGTGCCAGCAGCCCTACAGGGACCAATCAGCCCCAGCATTTT
j_call: TRBJ1-5
d_call: .
clone_size: many
cdr3_length: 14
v_call: TRBV27